This entry describes one T cell receptor beta chain. Via MiXCR, TCRdb re-called the 5' RACE reads, giving one row per CDR3 protein. The sample includes 1.5 million to 2 million distinct CDR3 sequences, less than 40% of them seen just once. The data stem from a study of identical twins. This clonotype was obtained from a newborn girl in good health. The material sequenced was cord blood.

In nucleotides, the CDR3 is TGCAGTGCTAGAGATCTAGGGAAAACTAATGAAAAACTGTTTTTT. It specifies CSARDLGKTNEKLFF. This chain uses TRBV20-1 with TRBJ1-4; D is uncertain. V was pared by 0 bases and J by 1 base, with 9 bases between. The CDR3 spans 15 residues. CDR1 DFQATT and CDR2 SNEGSKA come from the germline V gene (reference sequence).